Sequencing of this TCR beta chain was carried out in a study of CD8+CD57+ T cells in acquired aplastic anemia. Study context: DNA from sorted CD4+ and CD8+ cells averaged roughly 3.4 ug. Read counts for CD4+ cells (from healthy donors) averaged about 10.8 million. Whole-study results and caveats: Patients shared twenty-nine CD8+ CDR3 sequences with controls. Patients versus controls showed no significant CD8+ Simpson's diversity difference.

Both TCR beta VDJ combination and CDR3 sequence profiling were carried out. Genomic DNA was the template for this profiling. One entry per CDR3 protein, called by TCRdb with MiXCR from the reads. The sample yields more than 150,000 distinct CDR3 sequences, around half seen once. On this clonotype: Its antigen remains unknown.

This clonotype was obtained from a human donor in good health. Sequenced: sorted CD4+, CD8+, or CD8+CD57+ T cells (not recorded which) from PBMCs.

This CDR3 is CATSRRRAMGDEQYF. The CDR3 bases are TGTGCCACCAGCAGAAGAAGGGCCATGGGGGACGAGCAGTACTTC. This chain connects TRBV15 to TRBJ2-7, with D possibly being TRBD1 or TRBD2 (5 bases each). Deletions cut 2 bases from V and 5 bases from J, with 16 bases between. The V gene's germline CDR1 is LNHNV and CDR2 YYDKDF (reference sequence). This CDR3 comprises 15 residues.